A selection of T cell receptor beta chains follows, all from one sample in a study of blood T cell repertoires in COVID-19. Produced via immunoSEQ multiplex PCR; TCRdb's table is partial and in-frame only. The sample yields about 160,000 clones, about 80% seen once. Sequences were obtained from peripheral blood. The receptors originated from a woman older than 75 with acute or convalescent COVID-19. The conserved cysteine and the conserved F or W are not part of the CDR3 here.

TRBJ2-7,TRBV11-2,ASSRTTYEQY
TRBJ2-7,TRBV6-5,ASTSRRRERYEQY
TRBJ2-7,TRBV18,ASSPLLAGGPGEQY
TRBJ1-2,TRBV6-2/TRBV6-3,ASSYGEAHGYT
TRBJ2-2,TRBV6-2/TRBV6-3,ASSYSRTTGVSTGELF
TRBJ1-2,TRBV6-1,ASSAQKPTGGKYGYT
TRBJ1-4,TRBV2,ASSVSLRKLF
TRBJ1-5,TRBV6-1,ASSEWGTGMNQPQH
TRBJ2-5,TRBV12-3/TRBV12-4,ASSPPLLGTQY
TRBJ1-1,TRBV24-1,ATSDLRRGAGTEAF
TRBJ1-5,TRBV6-2/TRBV6-3,ASSPQPTRGYSNQPQH
TRBJ1-1,TRBV10-1,ASSDQGPGTEAF
TRBJ2-7,TRBV2,ASSRAGQGAYEQY